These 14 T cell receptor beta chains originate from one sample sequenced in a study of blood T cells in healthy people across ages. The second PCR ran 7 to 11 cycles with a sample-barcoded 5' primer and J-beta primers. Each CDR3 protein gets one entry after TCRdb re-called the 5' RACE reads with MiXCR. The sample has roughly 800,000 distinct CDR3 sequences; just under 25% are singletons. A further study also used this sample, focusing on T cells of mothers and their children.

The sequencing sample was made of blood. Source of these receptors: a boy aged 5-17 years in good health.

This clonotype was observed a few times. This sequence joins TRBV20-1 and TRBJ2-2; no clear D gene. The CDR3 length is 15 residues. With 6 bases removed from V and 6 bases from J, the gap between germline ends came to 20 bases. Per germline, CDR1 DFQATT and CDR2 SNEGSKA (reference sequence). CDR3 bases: TGCAGTGCCACACCACAATCGAGGTTTTCCGGGGAGCTGTTTTTT. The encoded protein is CSATPQSRFSGELFF.

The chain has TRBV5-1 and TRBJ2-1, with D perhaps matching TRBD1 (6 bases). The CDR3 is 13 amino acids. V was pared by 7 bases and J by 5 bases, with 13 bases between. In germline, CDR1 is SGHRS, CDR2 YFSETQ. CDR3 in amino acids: CASWDTQNNEQFF. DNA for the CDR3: TGCGCCAGCTGGGACACCCAGAACAATGAGCAGTTCTTC.

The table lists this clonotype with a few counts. This chain's CDR3 is CASSFAVGSGNTIYF. CDR3 bases: TGTGCCAGCAGCTTTGCTGTAGGGTCTGGAAACACCATATATTTT. The chain is built from TRBV7-2 and TRBJ1-3; D unresolved. From germline, CDR1 is SGHTA and CDR2 FQGNSA. This CDR3 region has 15 residues. The V end was cut by 3 bases, the J end by 1 base, with 10 bases between.

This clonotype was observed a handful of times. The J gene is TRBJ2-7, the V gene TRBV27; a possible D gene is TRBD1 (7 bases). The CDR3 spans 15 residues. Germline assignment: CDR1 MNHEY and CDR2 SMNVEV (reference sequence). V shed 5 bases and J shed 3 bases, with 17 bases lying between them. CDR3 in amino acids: CASSPRQGGLYEQYF. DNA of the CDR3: TGTGCCAGCAGTCCCCGACAGGGAGGCCTCTACGAGCAGTACTTC.

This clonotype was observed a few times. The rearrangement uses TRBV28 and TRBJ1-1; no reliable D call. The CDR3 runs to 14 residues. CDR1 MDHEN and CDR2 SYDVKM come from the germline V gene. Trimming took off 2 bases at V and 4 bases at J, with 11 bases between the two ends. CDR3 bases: TGTGCCAGCAGTTTAAAGTGGGCCCTCACTGAAGCTTTCTTT. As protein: CASSLKWALTEAFF.

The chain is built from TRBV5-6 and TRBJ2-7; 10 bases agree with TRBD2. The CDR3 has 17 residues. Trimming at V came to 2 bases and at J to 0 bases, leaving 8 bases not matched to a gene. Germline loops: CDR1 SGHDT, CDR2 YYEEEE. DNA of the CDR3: TGTGCCAGCAGCTTCGACCCTAGCGGGGGTATCTCCTACGAGCAGTACTTC. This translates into CASSFDPSGGISYEQYF.

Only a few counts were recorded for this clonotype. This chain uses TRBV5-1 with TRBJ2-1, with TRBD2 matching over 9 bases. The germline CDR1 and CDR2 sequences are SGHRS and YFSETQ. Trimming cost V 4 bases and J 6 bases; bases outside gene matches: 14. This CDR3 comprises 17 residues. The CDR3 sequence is CASSLGPGPSGTNEQFF. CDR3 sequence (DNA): TGCGCCAGCAGCCTGGGCCCCGGGCCTAGCGGGACCAATGAGCAGTTCTTC.

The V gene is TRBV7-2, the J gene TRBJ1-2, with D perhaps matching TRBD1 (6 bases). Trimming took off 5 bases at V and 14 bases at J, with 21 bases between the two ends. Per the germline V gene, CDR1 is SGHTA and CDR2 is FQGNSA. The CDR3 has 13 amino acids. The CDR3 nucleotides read TGTGCCAGCAGCCAAGGGCGGGGGCGGCCCTATACCTTC. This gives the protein CASSQGRGRPYTF. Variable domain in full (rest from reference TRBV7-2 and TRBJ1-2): GAGVSQSPSNKVTEKGKDVELRCDPISGHTALYWYRQSLGQGLEFLIYFQGNSAPDKSGLPSDRFSAERTGGSVSTLTIQRTQQEDSAVYLCASSQGRGRPYTFGSGTRLTVV.

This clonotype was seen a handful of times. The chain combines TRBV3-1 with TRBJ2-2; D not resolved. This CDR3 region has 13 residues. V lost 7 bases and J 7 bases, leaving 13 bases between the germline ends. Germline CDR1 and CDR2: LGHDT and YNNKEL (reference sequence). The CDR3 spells CASNAGVIGELFF. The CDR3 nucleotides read TGTGCCAGCAACGCTGGAGTAATCGGGGAGCTGTTTTTT.

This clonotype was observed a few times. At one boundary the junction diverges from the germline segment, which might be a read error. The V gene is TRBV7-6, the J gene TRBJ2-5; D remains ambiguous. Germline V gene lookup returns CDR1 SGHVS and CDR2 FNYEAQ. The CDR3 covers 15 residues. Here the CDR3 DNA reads TGTGCCAGCGGATGGGGAACCCGCGTGGCGGAGATCCAGTACTTC. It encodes CASGWGTRVAEIQYF.

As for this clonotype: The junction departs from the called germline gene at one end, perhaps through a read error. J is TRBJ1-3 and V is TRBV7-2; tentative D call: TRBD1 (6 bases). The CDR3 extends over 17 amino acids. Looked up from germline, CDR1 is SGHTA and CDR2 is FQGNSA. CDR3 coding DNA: TGTGCCAGCAACTTAGGGGGGCAGGGAATCTCTGGAAACACCATATATTTT. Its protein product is CASNLGGQGISGNTIYF.

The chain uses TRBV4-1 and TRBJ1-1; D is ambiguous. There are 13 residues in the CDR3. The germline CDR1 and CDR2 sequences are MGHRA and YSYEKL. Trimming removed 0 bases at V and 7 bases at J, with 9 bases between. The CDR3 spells CASSQDSGDEAFF. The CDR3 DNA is TGCGCCAGCAGCCAAGACAGCGGGGATGAAGCTTTCTTT.

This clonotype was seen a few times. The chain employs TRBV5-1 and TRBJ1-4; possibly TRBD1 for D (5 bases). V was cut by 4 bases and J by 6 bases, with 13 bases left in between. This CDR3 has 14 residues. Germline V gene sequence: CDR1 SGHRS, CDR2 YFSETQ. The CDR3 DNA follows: TGCGCCAGCAGCCTTTTAGGACAAGATGAAAAACTGTTTTTT. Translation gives CASSLLGQDEKLFF.

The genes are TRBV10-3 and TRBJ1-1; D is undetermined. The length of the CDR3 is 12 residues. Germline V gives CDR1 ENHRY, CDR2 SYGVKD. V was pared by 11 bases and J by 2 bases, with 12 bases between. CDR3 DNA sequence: TGTGCCGCCGGACGGGCTAACACTGAAGCTTTCTTT. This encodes CAAGRANTEAFF.